A single sample is the source of the 16 T cell receptor beta chains below, sequenced in a study of tumor-infiltrating lymphocytes in oesophageal squamous cell carcinoma. Each CDR3 protein gets one entry after TCRdb re-called the PCR reads with MiXCR. The sample includes under 20,000 distinct CDR3 sequences, 30% to 50% of them seen just once. The sequenced sample was blood. The receptors were sampled from a male donor with esophageal squamous cell carcinoma.

This clonotype occurred a few times. This rearrangement joins TRBV7-2 to TRBJ2-6; D is unresolved. The CDR3 covers 15 residues. Germline V CDR1 and CDR2: SGHTA, FQGNSA. The V and J ends lost 3 bases and 0 bases respectively, with 6 bases between them. DNA for the CDR3: TGTGCCAGCAGCTTTGCTCTCTCTGGGGCCAACGTCCTGACTTTC. As protein: CASSFALSGANVLTF.

The CDR3 DNA sequence: TGTGCCAGCAGCTTAATGTCGGGACAGGGACCAGCCTACGAGCAGTACTTC. Protein product: CASSLMSGQGPAYEQYF. The chain is built from TRBV7-9 and TRBJ2-5; TRBD1 matches at 9 bases. Judging by the DNA end, TRBJ2-7 fits better; the J call may be wrong. The CDR3 has 17 amino acids. Germline V lookup: CDR1 SEHNR, CDR2 FQNEAQ (reference sequence).

This chain uses TRBV7-3 with TRBJ2-3; D is ambiguous. The J call may be mistaken, given a closer DNA end match to TRBJ2-1. Germline CDR1 SGHTA, CDR2 FQGTGA. The CDR3 totals 15 residues. The CDR3, as DNA: TGTGCCAGCAGCCCCATCGTCGCTGTCCCGGGTGAGCAGTTCTTC. This codes for CASSPIVAVPGEQFF.

The chain is built from TRBV6-1 and TRBJ2-2, with 7 bases aligning to TRBD1. CDR3 size: 13 residues. Trimming at V came to 6 bases and at J to 8 bases, leaving 6 bases not matched to a gene. Germline values: CDR1 MNHNS, CDR2 SASEGT. The CDR3 spells CASRIRGSGELFF. In DNA form, the CDR3 reads TGTGCCAGCAGGATCAGGGGGTCGGGGGAGCTGTTTTTT.

This clonotype was found many times. The chain carries TRBV27 and TRBJ2-2; D is unclear. V lost 5 bases and J 4 bases, leaving 5 bases between the germline ends. This CDR3 region has 12 residues. Germline V gives CDR1 MNHEY, CDR2 SMNVEV (reference sequence). As DNA, the CDR3 is TGTGCCAGCAGTCGAGTCACCGGGGAGCTGTTTTTT. Its translation is CASSRVTGELFF.

This clonotype was detected many times. Being one base from a much bigger clone, this may be a read error. The chain links TRBV6-1 to TRBJ2-1; either TRBD1 or TRBD2 may supply D (5 bases each). The DNA end is more similar to TRBJ2-7, so the J call may be wrong. There are 14 residues in the CDR3. From germline, CDR1 is MNHNS and CDR2 SASEGT. CDR3 protein: CASRGPFSYNEQYF. The CDR3 region has the DNA TGTGCCAGCAGGGGACCGTTCTCCTACAATGAGCAGTACTTC.

This clonotype was found many times. The J gene is TRBJ1-6, the V gene TRBV11-2; weak D call: TRBD1 (5 bases). Germline values: CDR1 SGHAT, CDR2 FQNNGV. V was pared by 5 bases and J by 7 bases, with 12 bases between. The length of the CDR3 is 14 residues. The CDR3 DNA reads as TGTGCCAGCAGCATAGGGCAGGGCAATTCACCCCTCCACTTT. Its translation: CASSIGQGNSPLHF. The full variable domain, its missing parts supplied by reference TRBV11-2 and TRBJ1-6, is EAGVAQSPRYKIIEKRQSVAFWCNPISGHATLYWYQQILGQGPKLLIQFQNNGVVDDSQLPKDRFSAERLKGVDSTLKIQPAKLEDSAVYLCASSIGQGNSPLHFGNGTRLTVT.

The V and J genes are TRBV6-2 or TRBV6-3 and TRBJ2-3; 9 bases are shared with TRBD1. The J call may not be correct, given that the DNA end is closer to TRBJ2-1. Germline V lookup: CDR1 MNHEY, CDR2 SVGEGT. The CDR3 extends over 12 amino acids. CDR3 residues: CASTTGGAGQFF. The CDR3 DNA reads TGTGCCAGCACGACAGGGGGAGCGGGGCAGTTCTTC.

This clonotype was counted a few times. The J gene is TRBJ2-5, the V gene TRBV7-9; 13 positions agree with TRBD2. The germline V gene encodes CDR1 SEHNR and CDR2 FQNEAQ (reference sequence). The J segment lost 4 bases and the V segment lost 3 bases, leaving 5 bases of the junction unmatched. This CDR3 spans 16 amino acids. CDR3 protein: CASSFGTSGVGETQYF. CDR3 bases: TGTGCCAGCAGCTTCGGGACTAGCGGGGTAGGAGAGACCCAGTACTTC.

This sequence joins TRBV7-6 and TRBJ2-7; no clear D gene. Germline lookup yields CDR1 SGHVS and CDR2 FNYEAQ. This CDR3 spans 11 amino acids. V was trimmed by 3 bases and J by 7 bases, leaving 7 bases between them. DNA of the CDR3: TGTGCCAGCAGCTTTGCACGGGAGCAGTACTTC. Encoded protein: CASSFAREQYF. The full variable domain, its missing parts supplied by reference TRBV7-6 and TRBJ2-7, is GAGVSQSPRYKVTKRGQDVALRCDPISGHVSLYWYRQALGQGPEFLTYFNYEAQQDKSGLPNDRFSAERPEGSISTLTIQRTEQRDSAMYRCASSFAREQYFGPGTRLTVT.

The genes are TRBV7-8 and TRBJ1-4; D gene unclear. V lost 5 bases, J lost 4 bases, and 17 bases lay in between. This CDR3 contains 16 residues. The germline CDR1 and CDR2 sequences are SGHVS and FQNEAQ. The CDR3 DNA reads TGTGCCAGCAGCCCGCCTCGTTTCGGGATTAATGAAAAACTGTTTTTT. It is translated as CASSPPRFGINEKLFF.

This clonotype was recorded a few times. The chain links TRBV9 to TRBJ1-2; 8 bases are a match to TRBD1. The CDR3 consists of 13 residues. V shed 3 bases, J shed 6 bases, and the junction held 4 bases outside the gene matches. The V gene's germline CDR1 is SGDLS and CDR2 YYNGEE. The CDR3, as DNA: TGTGCCAGCAGCGCGTTGGACAGGGATGGCTACACCTTC. This encodes CASSALDRDGYTF.

This clonotype appeared many times. V and J are TRBV5-6 and TRBJ2-2; TRBD2 aligns across 8 bases. With V trimmed by 0 bases and J by 0 bases, 7 bases remained unmatched. The CDR3 has 18 amino acids. The germline gives CDR1 SGHDT, CDR2 YYEEEE. CDR3 nucleotide sequence: TGTGCCAGCAGCTTGGTTGGGATAGCGGGATCGAACACCGGGGAGCTGTTTTTT. Its protein is CASSLVGIAGSNTGELFF.

The table lists this clonotype with a few counts. This chain uses TRBV7-2 with TRBJ1-4; 12 bases are a match to TRBD1. The CDR3 loop spans 17 amino acids. Germline-derived CDR1 and CDR2 are SGHTA and FQGNSA. V trimming: 5 bases; J trimming: 8 bases; junction bases outside the gene matches: 12. The CDR3 region has the DNA TGTGCCAGCAGCCCCCGGGACAGGGGGCGAGTCGGGGAAAAACTGTTTTTT. It encodes CASSPRDRGRVGEKLFF.

J is TRBJ2-7 and V is TRBV7-3, with 7 bases aligning to TRBD1. With V trimmed by 1 base and J by 4 bases, 7 bases remained unmatched. From germline, CDR1 is SGHTA and CDR2 FQGTGA. The CDR3 is made up of 15 amino acids. CDR3 nucleotide sequence: TGTGCCAGCAGCTTAAACAGGGGATATGGGTACGAGCAGTACTTC. It yields the protein CASSLNRGYGYEQYF.

The rearrangement uses TRBV7-2 and TRBJ2-1, with no clear D. The J call could be wrong; TRBJ2-7 is a better fit for the DNA end. The CDR3 runs 12 residues. Germline-derived CDR1 and CDR2 are SGHTA and FQGNSA. CDR3: CASSLLVYEQYF. CDR3 DNA sequence: TGTGCCAGCAGCCTTCTCGTTTACGAGCAGTACTTC.